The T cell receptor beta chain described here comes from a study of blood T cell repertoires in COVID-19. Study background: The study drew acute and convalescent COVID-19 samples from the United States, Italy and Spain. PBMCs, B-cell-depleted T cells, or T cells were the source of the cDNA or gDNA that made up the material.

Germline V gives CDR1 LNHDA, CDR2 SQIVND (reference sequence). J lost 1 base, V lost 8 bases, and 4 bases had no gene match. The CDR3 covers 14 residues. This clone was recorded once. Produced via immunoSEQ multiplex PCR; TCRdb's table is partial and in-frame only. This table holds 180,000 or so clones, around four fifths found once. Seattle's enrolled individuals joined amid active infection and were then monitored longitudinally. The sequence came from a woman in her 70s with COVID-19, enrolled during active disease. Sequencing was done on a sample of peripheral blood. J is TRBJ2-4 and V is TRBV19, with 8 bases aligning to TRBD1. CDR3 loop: CASQGQAAKNIQYF. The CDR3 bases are TGTGCCAGTCAGGGACAGGCGGCCAAAAACATTCAGTACTTC.